These 18 T cell receptor beta chains originate from one sample sequenced in a study of T cell changes during pregnancy in multiple sclerosis. Assay used: immunoSEQ multiplex PCR; TCRdb lists only in-frame clones, some missing. The sample contains about 74,000 clones, about 88% of which appear only once. The sequences come from peripheral blood, collected before pregnancy. The source is a female donor with multiple sclerosis, enrolled in a pregnancy study.

The chain uses TRBV25-1 and TRBJ1-4; 10 bases map to TRBD1. Germline values: CDR1 MGHDK, CDR2 SYGVNS. The junction had 5 bases not matched to a gene; V was cut back by 2 bases and J by 8 bases. The CDR3 contains 15 residues. CDR3 coding DNA: TGTGCCAGCAGTGAAGGGACAGGGGCGGGGGAAAAACTGTTTTTT. This sequence encodes CASSEGTGAGEKLFF.

This clone occurred a few times. The genes are TRBV6-1 and TRBJ1-6; D remains unclear. The CDR3 sequence is 15 residues long. The V gene lost 5 bases and the J gene lost 10 bases, with 18 bases spanning the gap. Germline CDR1 is MNHNS and CDR2 is SASEGT. CDR3 protein: CASSPHEEGWSPLHF. CDR3 coding DNA: TGTGCCAGCAGTCCCCATGAGGAGGGCTGGTCACCCCTCCACTTT.

This sequence joins TRBV30 and TRBJ2-5; 7 nucleotides match TRBD2. The length of the CDR3 is 15 residues. CDR1 is GTSNPN and CDR2 is SVGIG in the germline V gene (reference sequence). After removal of 1 base from V and 4 bases from J, the junction contained 9 bases not matched to a gene. CDR3 amino acids: CAWSDPGPGGETQYF. The CDR3 DNA is TGTGCCTGGAGTGACCCCGGACCGGGAGGAGAGACCCAGTACTTC. Full variable domain (rest looked up from reference TRBV30 and TRBJ2-5): SQTIHQWPATLVQPVGSPLSLECTVEGTSNPNLYWYRQAAGRGLQLLFYSVGIGQISSEVPQNLSASRPQDRQFILSSKKLLLSDSGFYLCAWSDPGPGGETQYFGPGTRLLVL.

This clone was picked up one time. The chain uses TRBV7-9 and TRBJ1-1; 9 nucleotides match TRBD1. The V gene end was trimmed by 4 bases and the J gene end by 4 bases; junction bases not matched to a gene: 10. Germline V gene lookup returns CDR1 SEHNR and CDR2 FQNEAQ (reference sequence). The CDR3 runs 16 residues. CDR3 bases: TGTGCCAGCAGCTCAACTACAGGGGGCGTTGGCACTGAAGCTTTCTTT. It codes for CASSSTTGGVGTEAFF.

The chain uses TRBV6-5 and TRBJ1-1; D is possibly TRBD1 (6 bases). V lost 5 bases and J 4 bases, leaving 17 bases between the germline ends. There are 15 residues in the CDR3. Germline V gives CDR1 MNHEY, CDR2 SVGAGI. The CDR3 sequence is CASSKIDRLGTEAFF. CDR3 sequence (DNA): TGTGCCAGCAGTAAAATAGACAGGCTGGGCACTGAAGCTTTCTTT.

J is TRBJ2-2 and V is TRBV19; the match to TRBD2 covers 9 bases. Germline values: CDR1 LNHDA, CDR2 SQIVND (reference sequence). Trimming took 4 bases from V and 2 from J; bases not matched to a gene: 8. The CDR3 is 17 amino acids. The CDR3 here is CASSSLAGILNTGELFF. The CDR3 nucleotides are TGTGCCAGTAGTAGCCTAGCGGGGATCCTAAACACCGGGGAGCTGTTTTTT.

This sequence joins TRBV6-5 and TRBJ1-2, with 8 bases aligning to TRBD1. Germline CDR1 and CDR2: MNHEY and SVGAGI. There are 12 residues in the CDR3. V lost 6 bases, J lost 8 bases, and 5 bases stayed unmatched. The CDR3 region has the DNA TGTGCCAGCAGGGGACAGGCGAAGGGCTACACCTTC. Translating gives CASRGQAKGYTF.

This chain connects TRBV4-3 to TRBJ2-7; 14 nucleotides agree with TRBD2. With 1 base clipped from V and 7 bases from J, the junction kept 9 bases outside the gene matches. Per the germline V gene, CDR1 is LGHNA and CDR2 is YSLEER. This CDR3 comprises 17 residues. The chain's CDR3 is CASSQVASTSGGGEQYF. The CDR3 nucleotides are TGCGCCAGCAGCCAAGTCGCCTCGACTAGCGGGGGGGGTGAGCAGTACTTC.

The chain combines TRBV18 with TRBJ1-2, with 12 bases lining up with TRBD1. The germline CDR1 and CDR2 sequences are KGHSH and LQKENI. V lost 3 bases to trimming and J lost 4 bases; unmatched junction nucleotides: 9. The length of the CDR3 is 17 residues. The CDR3 bases are TGTGCCAGCTCACCTCGGGACAGGGGGCCCTCCGGCTATGGCTACACCTTC. Translated: CASSPRDRGPSGYGYTF.

The chain couples TRBV6-5 to TRBJ1-1; TRBD1 aligns across 8 bases. Germline CDR1 and CDR2: MNHEY and SVGAGI. The CDR3 consists of 15 residues. V was clipped by 5 bases and J by 1 base; unmatched bases: 6. CDR3 nucleotides: TGTGCCAGCAGTGGACGGACAGGGTCGAACACTGAAGCTTTCTTT. It translates to CASSGRTGSNTEAFF.

J is TRBJ2-2 and V is TRBV18, with TRBD2 identical over 10 bases. Germline values: CDR1 KGHSH, CDR2 LQKENI. The CDR3 is 18 amino acids. V trimming: 1 base; J trimming: 3 bases; junction bases outside the gene matches: 8. CDR3 sequence (DNA): TGTGCCAGCTCACCACGGTCTAGCGGGGGTCGTGACACCGGGGAGCTGTTTTTT. Amino acid sequence: CASSPRSSGGRDTGELFF.

This rearrangement joins TRBV19 to TRBJ1-2; maybe TRBD1 (6 bases). Trimming stripped 5 bases from V and 4 bases from J, with 11 bases between. Per the germline V gene, CDR1 is LNHDA and CDR2 is SQIVND (reference sequence). The CDR3 is 13 amino acids. CDR3 bases: TGTGCCAGTAGTCCACAGGGAGTCTATGGCTACACCTTC. Translated, it gives CASSPQGVYGYTF.

This chain uses TRBV6-1 with TRBJ2-2; 9 bases line up with TRBD2. The CDR3 runs to 15 residues. Unmatched junction bases numbered 6, after V lost 3 bases and J lost 7 bases. Germline V lookup: CDR1 MNHNS, CDR2 SASEGT. CDR3 amino acids: CASSEEAGGLGELFF. In nucleotides, the CDR3 is TGTGCCAGCAGTGAGGAAGCGGGAGGTCTCGGGGAGCTGTTTTTT.

The chain combines TRBV6-1 with TRBJ2-7; D possibly corresponds to TRBD2 (5 bases). V lost 1 base, J lost 5 bases, and 9 bases lay in between. Germline CDR1 and CDR2: MNHNS and SASEGT. This CDR3 has 13 amino acids. CDR3 nucleotides: TGTGCCAGCAGTGAAGATACTAGGGACGAGCAGTACTTC. Translating gives CASSEDTRDEQYF.

In its sample, this clone was seen once. The rearrangement joins TRBV19 to TRBJ2-7, with 10 bases aligning to TRBD1. This CDR3 has 15 residues. V shed 3 bases and J 7 bases; nucleotides not matched to a gene: 9. CDR1 LNHDA and CDR2 SQIVND come from the germline V gene (reference sequence). CDR3 residues: CASSMAGQGLFEQYF. The CDR3 DNA reads TGTGCCAGTAGTATGGCGGGACAGGGGCTTTTTGAGCAGTACTTC.

The rearrangement uses TRBV18 and TRBJ1-6; D unclear. Germline V gives CDR1 KGHSH, CDR2 LQKENI. With 4 bases removed from V and 10 bases from J, the gap between germline ends came to 14 bases. CDR3 length: 14 residues. CDR3 in DNA: TGTGCCAGCTCACAGAGGGTAGGAAACTCACCCCTCCACTTT. The encoded protein is CASSQRVGNSPLHF.

The genes are TRBV5-1 and TRBJ2-7, with D maybe TRBD1 (7 bases). This CDR3 is built from 18 residues. The germline V and J ends were trimmed by 1 base and 4 bases, with 24 bases remaining between them. CDR1 SGHRS and CDR2 YFSETQ come from the germline V gene. This chain's CDR3 is CASSLFFHGAGGRYEQYF. DNA of the CDR3: TGCGCCAGCAGCTTGTTCTTTCATGGGGCAGGGGGGCGTTACGAGCAGTACTTC.

J is TRBJ2-1 and V is TRBV30; the D is unclear. Trimming pared 1 base from V and 0 bases from J, leaving 7 bases between. The CDR3 is 14 amino acids. Germline values: CDR1 GTSNPN, CDR2 SVGIG (reference sequence). DNA of the CDR3: TGTGCCTGGAGTGACACCAGCTCCTACAATGAGCAGTTCTTC. This translates into CAWSDTSSYNEQFF.